This is a list of T cell receptor beta chains from one sample in a study of T-cell reconstitution after alpha-beta-depleted transplantation in children. One entry per CDR3 protein, called by TCRdb with MiXCR from the PCR reads. The data contain more than 450,000 distinct CDR3 sequences, about 17% of them singletons. The source material was PBMCs from the stem cell graft donor, sampled from the stem cell graft. The receptors here all came from a human donor who donated a stem cell graft to a child with acute lymphoblastic leukemia. Both conserved end residues are part of each CDR3. The D gene is left open where the match is weak. Only part of the rows carry a size: once, few, many, or a class if the clone is expanded.

d_gene	abundance	v_gene	j_gene	CDR3aa	CDR3nt
.	.	TRBV6-1	TRBJ1-1	CASSPHEAGAWEAFF	TGTGCCAGCAGCCCTCATGAGGCAGGGGCGTGGGAAGCTTTCTTT
TRBD1	.	TRBV5-1	TRBJ2-3	CASSLQTGGLTDTQYF	TGCGCCAGCAGCTTACAGACAGGGGGGCTCACAGATACGCAGTATTTT
.	.	TRBV2	TRBJ2-1	CASIIGGVLYNEQFF	TGTGCCAGCATAATAGGGGGAGTCTTGTACAATGAGCAGTTCTTC
.	.	TRBV30	TRBJ2-1	CASALWRGEQFF	TGTGCCTCGGCCCTTTGGCGGGGTGAGCAGTTCTTC
TRBD1	.	TRBV29-1	TRBJ2-1	CSVEGRGQGARFDYNEQFF	TGCAGCGTCGAGGGGCGGGGACAGGGGGCTCGGTTCGACTACAATGAGCAGTTCTTC
.	.	TRBV20-1	TRBJ1-1	CSADDLGTEAFF	TGCAGTGCGGATGACTTGGGGACTGAAGCTTTCTTT
TRBD2	few	TRBV6-5	TRBJ2-1	CASSFRSGLAGQKDEQFF	TGTGCCAGCAGTTTCCGCTCCGGACTAGCGGGACAGAAGGATGAGCAGTTCTTC
TRBD1	many	TRBV7-3	TRBJ2-7	CASSSSITGGNEQYF	TGTGCCAGCAGCTCAAGTATCACAGGGGGCAACGAGCAGTACTTC
.	.	TRBV20-1	TRBJ2-3	CSAERADTQYF	TGCAGTGCTGAGCGGGCGGATACGCAGTATTTT
.	.	TRBV11-2	TRBJ2-1	CASSFPRFTYNEQFF	TGTGCCAGCAGCTTCCCCAGGTTTACCTACAATGAGCAGTTCTTC
TRBD1	.	TRBV18	TRBJ2-7	CASSSGQAGDEQYF	TGTGCCAGCTCATCCGGACAGGCCGGGGACGAGCAGTACTTC
.	once	TRBV19	TRBJ1-1	CASSMAGHTEAFF	TGTGCCAGTAGTATGGCCGGGCACACTGAAGCTTTCTTT
.	many	TRBV5-1	TRBJ2-1	CASSLGQAAYNEQFF	TGCGCCAGCAGCTTGGGGCAAGCGGCCTACAATGAGCAGTTCTTC
.	.	TRBV6-4	TRBJ1-1	CASSESRRENTEAFF	TGTGCCAGCAGTGAGTCAAGGAGGGAGAACACTGAAGCTTTCTTT
.	few	TRBV29-1	TRBJ1-2	CSVEGQVYGYTF	TGCAGCGTTGAAGGACAGGTCTATGGCTACACCTTC
TRBD1	few	TRBV20-1	TRBJ1-5	CSARGGQGEGQPQHF	TGCAGTGCTAGAGGGGGACAGGGGGAGGGTCAGCCCCAGCATTTT
.	few	TRBV27	TRBJ2-7	CASSSLGGPSNSYEQYF	TGTGCCAGCAGTTCTCTAGGCGGACCTAGCAACTCCTACGAGCAGTACTTC
TRBD2	few	TRBV9	TRBJ2-5	CASSFSGSGRETQYF	TGTGCCAGCAGCTTTAGCGGGAGTGGGCGCGAGACCCAGTACTTC
.	.	TRBV5-8	TRBJ2-7	CASSRRQPAYEQYF	TGTGCCAGCAGCCGTCGACAGCCAGCCTACGAGCAGTACTTC
TRBD2	.	TRBV5-5	TRBJ2-3	CASPDPSGSTDTQYF	TGTGCCAGTCCGGACCCTAGCGGTAGCACAGATACGCAGTATTTT
.	.	TRBV6-5	TRBJ2-2	CASSYSFRGNTGELFF	TGTGCCAGCAGTTACTCTTTCAGGGGTAACACCGGGGAGCTGTTTTTT
.	few	TRBV4-2	TRBJ1-5	CASSPHARAPNSNQPQHF	TGTGCCAGCAGCCCCCACGCCAGGGCCCCTAATAGCAATCAGCCCCAGCATTTT
.	few	TRBV6-1	TRBJ2-3	CASSDQVPDTQYF	TGTGCCAGCAGTGATCAAGTCCCTGATACGCAGTATTTT
TRBD1	.	TRBV27	TRBJ1-2	CASSLVGTGYGYTF	TGTGCCAGCAGTTTAGTCGGGACAGGGTATGGCTACACCTTC
.	few	TRBV10-3	TRBJ2-2	CATNRDPQNTGELFF	TGTGCCACGAACCGGGACCCTCAGAACACCGGGGAGCTGTTTTTT
TRBD1	few	TRBV5-6	TRBJ2-7	CASSPRRDRDYEQYF	TGTGCCAGCAGCCCCCGCCGGGACAGGGACTACGAGCAGTACTTC
.	few	TRBV27	TRBJ1-5	CATSQGWNQPQHF	TGTGCCACCTCGCAGGGTTGGAATCAGCCCCAGCATTTT
TRBD2	few	TRBV11-1	TRBJ2-7	CASRGTSGRATAFYEQYF	TGTGCCAGCAGGGGGACTAGCGGGAGGGCCACGGCATTCTACGAGCAGTACTTC
TRBD2	few	TRBV20-1	TRBJ2-1	CSARLPQAGDYNEQFF	TGCAGTGCTAGGCTCCCACAAGCGGGGGACTACAATGAGCAGTTCTTC
TRBD2	.	TRBV19	TRBJ2-7	CASSVVAGVGIYEQYF	TGTGCCAGTAGTGTGGTAGCGGGAGTCGGAATCTACGAGCAGTACTTC
.	.	TRBV27	TRBJ2-7	CASSFLTGNEQYF	TGTGCCAGCAGTTTTCTGACGGGGAACGAGCAGTACTTC
TRBD2	few	TRBV6-4	TRBJ2-1	CATSTSGNNEQFF	TGTGCCACCTCGACTAGCGGTAACAATGAGCAGTTCTTC
.	few	TRBV20-1	TRBJ2-1	CSARNEQFF	TGCAGTGCTAGAAATGAGCAGTTCTTC
TRBD2	.	TRBV4-1	TRBJ2-7	CASSHSLAGSYEQYF	TGCGCCAGCAGCCATTCCTTAGCGGGGTCCTACGAGCAGTACTTC
.	.	TRBV12-3/TRBV12-4	TRBJ2-7	CASSFKGRDYEQYF	TGTGCCAGCAGTTTTAAGGGCAGAGACTACGAGCAGTACTTC
.	.	TRBV5-5	TRBJ2-1	CASSLSITGSSYNEQFF	TGTGCCAGCAGCTTGTCTATAACAGGGAGCTCCTACAATGAGCAGTTCTTC
TRBD2	.	TRBV7-3	TRBJ2-1	CASSPAMLAGGHNEQFF	TGTGCCAGCAGCCCCGCGATGCTAGCGGGAGGGCACAATGAGCAGTTCTTC
.	.	TRBV20-1	TRBJ2-7	CSARDRDGTSYEQYF	TGCAGTGCTAGAGATAGGGACGGGACCTCCTACGAGCAGTACTTC
.	few	TRBV24-1	TRBJ2-7	CATSTAWGYEQYF	TGTGCCACCAGTACGGCTTGGGGCTACGAGCAGTACTTC
.	many	TRBV15	TRBJ2-6	CATSRDGGSGANVLTF	TGTGCCACCAGCAGAGATGGGGGCTCTGGGGCCAACGTCCTGACTTTC
.	.	TRBV5-1	TRBJ2-2	CASSVTVANTGELFF	TGCGCCAGCAGCGTGACAGTTGCGAACACCGGGGAGCTGTTTTTT
TRBD1	few	TRBV12-3/TRBV12-4	TRBJ2-1	CASSPSGTGYNEQFF	TGTGCCAGCAGTCCGTCCGGGACAGGGTACAATGAGCAGTTCTTC
TRBD1	few	TRBV5-1	TRBJ2-1	CASSKDRARDEQFF	TGCGCCAGCAGCAAGGACAGGGCGAGGGATGAGCAGTTCTTC
TRBD1	.	TRBV5-1	TRBJ2-7	CASSLEGGLSYEQYF	TGCGCCAGCAGCTTGGAAGGGGGCCTCTCCTACGAGCAGTACTTC
.	few	TRBV15	TRBJ2-1	CATSRVGDYNEQFF	TGTGCCACCAGCAGAGTGGGGGACTACAATGAGCAGTTCTTC
TRBD1	.	TRBV3-1	TRBJ1-6	CASSAGTGVYPLHF	TGTGCCAGCAGCGCCGGGACAGGGGTGTATCCCCTCCACTTT
TRBD2	few	TRBV7-3	TRBJ2-5	CASSPLAGGRETQYF	TGTGCCAGCAGCCCCCTAGCGGGAGGTAGAGAGACCCAGTACTTC
.	few	TRBV29-1	TRBJ2-1	CSVEEGYNEQFF	TGCAGCGTTGAAGAAGGGTACAATGAGCAGTTCTTC
.	.	TRBV5-6	TRBJ1-1	CASSLNHPVSSGAFF	TGTGCCAGCAGCTTGAATCACCCGGTTTCCTCGGGAGCTTTCTTT
TRBD2	.	TRBV20-1	TRBJ2-7	CSASRSGLAGGSYEQYF	TGCAGTGCTAGTAGATCGGGACTAGCGGGAGGGTCCTACGAGCAGTACTTC
.	few	TRBV5-6	TRBJ1-3	CASSFGTGSSGNTIYF	TGTGCCAGCAGCTTCGGAACAGGATCATCTGGAAACACCATATATTTT
TRBD2	few	TRBV7-6	TRBJ2-1	CASSLAMGLAGHNEQFF	TGTGCCAGCAGCTTAGCTATGGGACTAGCGGGACACAATGAGCAGTTCTTC
TRBD1	.	TRBV14	TRBJ2-4	CASSQLTGTKNIQYF	TGTGCCAGCAGCCAGCTGACAGGGACCAAAAACATTCAGTACTTC
.	.	TRBV12-5	TRBJ2-3	CASGLNPDTQYF	TGTGCTAGTGGTTTGAACCCAGATACGCAGTATTTT
.	once	TRBV4-1	TRBJ2-7	CASSRRGSRNEQYF	TGCGCCAGCAGCCGGAGAGGGAGTAGAAACGAGCAGTACTTC